The present T cell receptor (beta chain) was sequenced within a study of blood T cell repertoires in COVID-19. Across the study: Sites across the United States, Italy and Spain contributed samples from acute and convalescent COVID-19. PBMCs, B-cell-depleted T cells, or T cells were the source of the cDNA or gDNA that made up the material.

The germline CDR1 and CDR2 sequences are LNHDA and SQIVND (reference sequence). The CDR3 is 19 amino acids. V gave up 5 bases and J gave up 0 bases, with 20 bases separating them. Under the authors' procedure: Scientists estimated how many nucleated cells there were by amplifying reference gene primers. The protocol was immunoSEQ multiplex PCR, while the TCRdb copy is restricted to in-frame clones and leaves out a portion. D and trimming were read from the DNA, whereas the V and J calls and clone size are those reported in that table. The profile shows under 40,000 clones, 75% to 90% of them singletons.

The chain has TRBV19 and TRBJ2-6; a possible D gene is TRBD1 (6 bases). Sequenced material: peripheral blood. This receptor was obtained from a human donor in a cohort sampled during active COVID-19. CDR3 residues: CASSGFTGSASSGANVLTF. CDR3 DNA sequence: TGTGCCAGTAGTGGATTTACAGGGTCCGCTTCCTCTGGGGCCAACGTCCTGACTTTC.